This TCR beta chain is from a study of blood T cell repertoires in COVID-19. Study in general: The analysed material was cDNA or gDNA that came from T cells, B-cell-depleted T cells, or PBMCs.

Original handling: Estimated nucleated cell counts came from reference gene primer amplification. The repertoire was sequenced with immunoSEQ multiplex PCR; TCRdb's copy has only in-frame clones and lacks some. The V and J calls and clone size come from that table; D and trimming were worked out from the DNA. The data hold just under 350,000 clones, with about 90% observed a single time. Source material: peripheral blood. The TCR comes from a woman aged 50 to 60 with COVID-19, enrolled during active disease.

The CDR3, as DNA: TGTGCCAGCAGTTACTTGGGGGCGCGGGAAAAACTGTTTTTT. Its protein product is CASSYLGAREKLFF. This sequence joins TRBV6-6 and TRBJ1-4; D might be TRBD1 (6 bases). In germline, CDR1 is MNHNY, CDR2 SVGAGI (reference sequence). Trimming shortened V by 1 base and J by 8 bases, and 11 bases separated the two germline ends. This CDR3 comprises 14 residues.